The source of this T cell receptor (beta chain) is a study of CD8 T cells in Susac syndrome. With random hexamers, about 0.45 to 1 ug RNA was reverse transcribed. Coverage of TCR beta CDR3 amplification by immunoSEQ multiplex PCR extended to 54 Vbeta and 13 Jbeta. TCRdb re-derived calls from the immunoSEQ multiplex PCR reads in MiXCR, one entry per CDR3 protein. Counted here are some 120,000 distinct CDR3 sequences, 90% to 95% occurring once; the ten biggest clones make up over 0.07%. Trimming took 3 bases from V and 2 from J; bases not matched to a gene: 7. Germline CDR1 and CDR2: DFQATT and SNEGSKA (reference sequence). CDR3 length: 16 residues. The control group consisted of healthy donors matched for age and sex.

This TCR was recovered from a human donor in good health. This chain uses TRBV20-1 with TRBJ2-1; TRBD2 matches at 10 bases. The sample was CD4+ T cells from PBMCs. This CDR3 reads CSASGTSAETYNEQFF. CDR3 coding DNA: TGCAGTGCTAGTGGGACTAGCGCTGAAACCTACAATGAGCAGTTCTTC.